Below, 15 T cell receptor beta chains from the same sample are listed, as sequenced in a study of cytomegalovirus exposure and HLA in healthy donors. A multiplex PCR was run with 60 Vbeta primers and 13 Jbeta primers. Assay used: immunoSEQ multiplex PCR; TCRdb lists only in-frame clones, some missing. The data contain some 150,000 clones, around 86% of them singletons. Material for sequencing was PBMCs. Receptors were obtained from a female donor in good health and CMV-seronegative.

The chain combines TRBV10-3 with TRBJ2-7, with D possibly being TRBD2 (6 bases). CDR3 length: 14 amino acids. The V gene lost 8 bases and the J gene lost 0 bases, with 14 bases spanning the gap. Germline V gives CDR1 ENHRY, CDR2 SYGVKD. The CDR3 sequence is CAIVSGSSSYEQYF. In nucleotides, the CDR3 is TGTGCCATCGTGAGCGGGTCGTCCTCCTACGAGCAGTACTTC.

The chain uses TRBV28 and TRBJ2-3; tentatively, D is TRBD1 (5 bases). Between the trimmed V and J ends, which lost 3 bases and 1 base, there was a span of 11 bases. The CDR3 is 15 residues long. Germline V gene lookup returns CDR1 MDHEN and CDR2 SYDVKM. CDR3 amino acids: CASSFWGRRTDTQYF. The CDR3 DNA sequence: TGTGCCAGCAGTTTTTGGGGCAGGCGCACAGATACGCAGTATTTT.

The V call is TRBV28, the J call TRBJ1-1; D is possibly TRBD1 (6 bases). The V gene lost 3 bases and the J gene lost 5 bases, with 13 bases spanning the gap. The germline CDR1 and CDR2 sequences are MDHEN and SYDVKM. This CDR3 comprises 14 residues. CDR3 DNA sequence: TGTGCCAGCAGTTTTTGGGAGGGGGGGACTGAAGCTTTCTTT. It specifies CASSFWEGGTEAFF.

V usage is TRBV5-4 and J usage is TRBJ1-1, with D possibly being TRBD1 (5 bases). Deletions cut 4 bases from V and 11 bases from J, with 15 bases between. The CDR3 runs to 12 residues. The germline V gene has CDR1 SGHNT and CDR2 YYREEE (reference sequence). As DNA, the CDR3 is TGTGCCAGCAGCGCAGGGCGGGGGAGGGCTTTCTTT. Protein sequence: CASSAGRGRAFF.

The genes are TRBV7-9 and TRBJ2-7; 10 nucleotides align to TRBD2. CDR3 length: 16 residues. V lost 0 bases, J lost 3 bases, and 5 bases stayed unmatched. The germline gives CDR1 SEHNR, CDR2 FQNEAQ (reference sequence). CDR3 in amino acids: CASSLAGLAESYEQYF. The CDR3 region has the DNA TGTGCCAGCAGCTTAGCCGGACTAGCGGAGAGCTACGAGCAGTACTTC.

This chain joins TRBV7-2 and TRBJ2-5; the match to TRBD2 covers 10 bases. This CDR3 has 16 amino acids. V trimming: 0 bases; J trimming: 5 bases; junction bases outside the gene matches: 6. Per germline, CDR1 SGHTA and CDR2 FQGNSA. The CDR3 here is CASSLAPAGGMETQYF. Here the CDR3 DNA reads TGTGCCAGCAGCTTAGCGCCAGCGGGAGGGATGGAGACCCAGTACTTC.

In this sample, this clone turned up once. A read error is likely, as this CDR3 ends without the conserved phenylalanine or tryptophan. V usage is TRBV5-6 and J usage is TRBJ1-1, with D possibly being TRBD1 (6 bases). Trimming took 4 bases from V and 0 from J, leaving 10 bases between them. The CDR3 extends over 14 amino acids. From germline, CDR1 is SGHDT and CDR2 YYEEEE. The CDR3 here is CASSQDSVNTEAFV. Written as DNA, the CDR3 is TGTGCCAGCAGCCAGGACAGCGTGAACACTGAAGCTTTCGTT.

This chain joins TRBV25-1 and TRBJ1-3; D call uncertain. The CDR3 runs to 17 residues. V was trimmed by 2 bases and J by 6 bases, leaving 20 bases between them. Germline V gene lookup returns CDR1 MGHDK and CDR2 SYGVNS. The DNA of the CDR3 is TGTGCCAGCAGTGAACCTGGGGAGGGAATGGACGAAAACACCATATATTTT. This translates into CASSEPGEGMDENTIYF.

This clone was seen only a few times. The chain combines TRBV6-6 with TRBJ2-5; D is unresolved. The V and J ends lost 6 bases and 3 bases respectively, with 14 bases between them. CDR1 is MNHNY and CDR2 is SVGAGI in the germline V gene (reference sequence). The CDR3 has 14 residues. The CDR3 DNA follows: TGTGCCAGCAGGGCCGACAACCGGAAAGAGACCCAGTACTTC. This translates into CASRADNRKETQYF.

Concerning this clone itself: Distinct nucleotide sequences in the sample also encode this CDR3. The chain has TRBV7-9 and TRBJ1-4, with 9 bases that match TRBD1. The germline gives CDR1 SEHNR, CDR2 FQNEAQ (reference sequence). The V and J ends lost 6 bases and 8 bases, in that order; junction bases with no gene match: 7. The CDR3 totals 14 residues. This chain's CDR3 is CASSLGQGGEKLFF. DNA of the CDR3: TGTGCCAGCAGTTTGGGACAGGGAGGCGAAAAACTGTTTTTT. The variable domain in full, with the rest retrieved from reference TRBV7-9 and TRBJ1-4, is DTGVSQNPRHKITKRGQNVTFRCDPISEHNRLYWYRQTLGQGPEFLTYFQNEAQLEKSRLLSDRFSAERPKGSFSTLEIQRTEQGDSAMYLCASSLGQGGEKLFFGSGTQLSVL.

The V gene is TRBV5-6, the J gene TRBJ2-7; D uncertain. V lost 4 bases, J lost 2 bases, and 13 bases lay in between. The CDR3 has 14 amino acids. CDR1 and CDR2 (germline): SGHDT, YYEEEE. DNA of the CDR3: TGTGCCAGCAGCCCGGCGGTAAGCACCTACGAGCAGTACTTC. Translation: CASSPAVSTYEQYF.

The rearrangement uses TRBV7-9 and TRBJ1-1; D is unresolved. The CDR3 has 15 amino acids. The germline V gene has CDR1 SEHNR and CDR2 FQNEAQ (reference sequence). V lost 6 bases to trimming and J lost 1 base, with 15 bases between them. DNA for the CDR3: TGTGCCAGCAGTCACGATCTGCGGTCGAACACTGAAGCTTTCTTT. The encoded protein is CASSHDLRSNTEAFF.

The chain has TRBV18 and TRBJ2-3, with 10 bases fitting TRBD2. The CDR3 has 15 amino acids. J was trimmed by 1 base and V by 7 bases; bases with no gene match: 5. CDR1 KGHSH and CDR2 LQKENI come from the germline V gene. Here the CDR3 reads CASYNSGRGTDTQYF. The CDR3 DNA reads as TGTGCCAGCTACAACAGCGGGAGGGGCACAGATACGCAGTATTTT.

J is TRBJ2-5 and V is TRBV2; D is perhaps TRBD2 (6 bases). Germline CDR1 and CDR2: SNHLY and FYNNEI. CDR3 size: 16 residues. The germline V and J ends were trimmed by 1 base and 2 bases, with 14 bases remaining between them. The CDR3: CASSEGWGVLQETQYF. The CDR3 nucleotides are TGTGCCAGCAGTGAAGGTTGGGGGGTCTTGCAAGAGACCCAGTACTTC.

This rearrangement joins TRBV10-3 to TRBJ1-2; perhaps TRBD1 as D (5 bases). V dropped 4 bases and J dropped 5 bases, with 11 bases sitting between them. The germline V gene has CDR1 ENHRY and CDR2 SYGVKD. CDR3 size: 13 residues. The CDR3 sequence is CAISARVDYGYTF. In nucleotides, the CDR3 is TGTGCCATCAGTGCCAGGGTGGATTATGGCTACACCTTC.